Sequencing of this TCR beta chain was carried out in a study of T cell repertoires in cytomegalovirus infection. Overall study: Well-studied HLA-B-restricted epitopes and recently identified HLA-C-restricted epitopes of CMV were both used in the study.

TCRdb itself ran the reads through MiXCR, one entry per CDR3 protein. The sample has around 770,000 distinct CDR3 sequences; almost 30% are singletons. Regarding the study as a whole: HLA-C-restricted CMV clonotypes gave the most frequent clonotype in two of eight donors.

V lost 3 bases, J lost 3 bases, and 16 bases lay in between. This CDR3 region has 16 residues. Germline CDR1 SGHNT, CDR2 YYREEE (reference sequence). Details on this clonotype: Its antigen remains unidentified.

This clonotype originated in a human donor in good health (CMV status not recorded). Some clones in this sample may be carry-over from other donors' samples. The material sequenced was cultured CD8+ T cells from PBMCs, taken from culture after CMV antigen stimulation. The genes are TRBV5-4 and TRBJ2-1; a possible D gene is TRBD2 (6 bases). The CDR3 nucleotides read TGTGCCAGCAGCTCAATGGAGGGAGGAGACTACAATGAGCAGTTCTTC. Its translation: CASSSMEGGDYNEQFF.